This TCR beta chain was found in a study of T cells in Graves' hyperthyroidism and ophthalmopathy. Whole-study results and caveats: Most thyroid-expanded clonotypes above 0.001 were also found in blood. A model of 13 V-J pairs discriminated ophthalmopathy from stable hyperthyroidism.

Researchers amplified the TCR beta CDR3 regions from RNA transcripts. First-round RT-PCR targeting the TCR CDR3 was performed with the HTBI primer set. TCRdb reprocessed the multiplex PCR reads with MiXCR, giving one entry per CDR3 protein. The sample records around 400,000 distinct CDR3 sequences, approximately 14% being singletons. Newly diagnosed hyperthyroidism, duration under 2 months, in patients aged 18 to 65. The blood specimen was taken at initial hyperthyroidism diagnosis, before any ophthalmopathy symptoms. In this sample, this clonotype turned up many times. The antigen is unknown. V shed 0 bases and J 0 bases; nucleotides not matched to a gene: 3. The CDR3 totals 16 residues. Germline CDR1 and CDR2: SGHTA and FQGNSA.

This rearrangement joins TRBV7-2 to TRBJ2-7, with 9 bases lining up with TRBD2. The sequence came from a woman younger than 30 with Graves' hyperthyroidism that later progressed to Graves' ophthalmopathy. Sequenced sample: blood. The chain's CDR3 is CASSLATSGLSYEQYF. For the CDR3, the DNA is TGTGCCAGCAGCTTAGCGACTAGCGGCCTCTCCTACGAGCAGTACTTC.